Each of the 26 T cell receptor beta chains below was sequenced from the same sample in a study of glioma-infiltrating T cells after dendritic cell vaccination. The protocol was immunoSEQ multiplex PCR, while the TCRdb copy is restricted to in-frame clones and leaves out a portion. Of roughly 100,000 clones in the sample, roughly 80% were seen once. Time point here: after dendritic cell vaccination, including at tumor progression/relapse. The input for sequencing was blood, taken after dendritic cell vaccination. These receptors were taken from a human donor with glioblastoma.

The chain joins TRBV4-3 to TRBJ2-2; 9 nucleotides line up with TRBD1. The CDR3 runs 18 residues. Germline-derived CDR1 and CDR2 are LGHNA and YSLEER. The chain's CDR3 is CARPRASRDRVNTGELFF. DNA of the CDR3: TGCGCAAGGCCTAGGGCGAGCCGGGACAGGGTGAACACCGGGGAGCTGTTTTTT.

In its sample, this clone was seen a few times. This chain joins TRBV10-3 and TRBJ2-1; a possible D gene is TRBD1 (6 bases). Germline V CDR1 and CDR2: ENHRY, SYGVKD. V lost 5 bases, J lost 6 bases, and 17 bases lay in between. The CDR3 has 15 residues. In DNA, the CDR3 is TGTGCCATCAGTCCACAGGGATTTGGGAGCAATGAGCAGTTCTTC. It yields the protein CAISPQGFGSNEQFF.

The sample holds one count of this clone. The V gene is TRBV4-1, the J gene TRBJ2-3; 15 nucleotides agree with TRBD2. Germline V gene lookup returns CDR1 MGHRA and CDR2 YSYEKL. The ends lost 0 bases at V and 0 bases at J; junction bases unmatched: 7. The CDR3 has 20 residues. The CDR3 DNA is TGCGCCAGCAGCCAAGAAGGGGGGGGACTAGCGGGGGGTAGCACAGATACGCAGTATTTT. Amino acids: CASSQEGGGLAGGSTDTQYF.

J is TRBJ2-7 and V is TRBV6-6; 7 bases are shared with TRBD1. V shed 4 bases and J 2 bases; nucleotides not matched to a gene: 5. CDR3 size: 14 residues. In germline, CDR1 is MNHNY, CDR2 SVGAGI (reference sequence). The CDR3: CASSSGTATYEQYF. The CDR3 nucleotides are TGTGCCAGCAGTTCCGGGACAGCAACCTACGAGCAGTACTTC.

This chain connects TRBV5-1 to TRBJ1-1, with D possibly matching TRBD1 (6 bases). Germline CDR1 reads SGHRS; CDR2 reads YFSETQ. The CDR3 is 15 amino acids. V gave up 4 bases and J gave up 1 base, with 14 bases separating them. The CDR3: CASSRGGLENTEAFF. In DNA, the CDR3 is TGCGCCAGCAGCAGGGGGGGACTAGAGAACACTGAAGCTTTCTTT.

This chain uses TRBV4-1 with TRBJ1-2; 8 nucleotides line up with TRBD1. CDR3 length: 16 amino acids. Unmatched junction bases numbered 6, after V lost 0 bases and J lost 3 bases. CDR1 MGHRA and CDR2 YSYEKL come from the germline V gene. CDR3 sequence reads: CASSQDATGGYYGYTF. The CDR3 coding sequence is TGCGCCAGCAGCCAAGATGCCACAGGGGGATACTATGGCTACACCTTC.

The chain employs TRBV5-6 and TRBJ2-3; TRBD1 agrees at 10 bases. The CDR3 contains 13 residues. J gave up 0 bases and V 9 bases, and 1 base lay outside the gene matches. From germline, CDR1 is SGHDT and CDR2 YYEEEE. The CDR3 loop is CATGQGSTDTQYF. For the CDR3, the DNA is TGTGCCACGGGACAGGGGAGCACAGATACGCAGTATTTT.

V gene TRBV27 combines with J gene TRBJ2-7; a possible D gene is TRBD2 (5 bases). The V gene lost 5 bases and the J gene lost 4 bases, with 6 bases spanning the gap. CDR3 length: 11 residues. The V gene's germline CDR1 is MNHEY and CDR2 SMNVEV (reference sequence). CDR3 region: CASSTGYEQYF. The CDR3 DNA is TGTGCCAGCAGTACGGGGTACGAGCAGTACTTC.

This chain links TRBV15 with TRBJ2-3, with TRBD2 identical over 9 bases. Unmatched junction bases numbered 3, after V lost 1 base and J lost 1 base. CDR1 and CDR2 (germline): LNHNV, YYDKDF (reference sequence). This CDR3 is 16 amino acids long. CDR3 coding DNA: TGTGCCACCAGCAGAGGGGCTAGCGGGGGCACAGATACGCAGTATTTT. Translated, it gives CATSRGASGGTDTQYF.

This chain links TRBV4-3 with TRBJ2-7; D ambiguous. The germline V gene has CDR1 LGHNA and CDR2 YSLEER. The CDR3 is 14 amino acids. The V and J ends lost 0 bases and 6 bases respectively, with 12 bases between them. The CDR3 here is CASSQDVATGEQYF. CDR3 nucleotides: TGCGCCAGCAGCCAAGATGTAGCTACCGGCGAGCAGTACTTC.

V and J are TRBV7-9 and TRBJ2-1; 12 bases are a match to TRBD2. Germline CDR1 is SEHNR and CDR2 is FQNEAQ (reference sequence). With 0 bases clipped from V and 7 bases from J, the junction kept 4 bases outside the gene matches. The CDR3 is made up of 16 amino acids. The DNA for the CDR3 is TGTGCCAGCAGCTTAGCCACTAGCGGGGGGAGGAATGAGCAGTTCTTC. This codes for CASSLATSGGRNEQFF.

V gene TRBV25-1 combines with J gene TRBJ1-4; maybe TRBD1 (5 bases). The CDR3 consists of 15 residues. Per germline, CDR1 MGHDK and CDR2 SYGVNS. V was pared by 5 bases and J by 5 bases, with 15 bases between. The CDR3 loop is CASSPPTDPNEKLFF. Written as DNA, the CDR3 is TGTGCCAGCAGTCCGCCGACAGACCCAAATGAAAAACTGTTTTTT.

The chain carries TRBV5-1 and TRBJ2-3; D uncertain. CDR1 and CDR2 from the germline V gene are SGHRS and YFSETQ. The germline V and J ends were trimmed by 0 bases and 1 base, with 6 bases remaining between them. This CDR3 region has 14 residues. CDR3: CASSLVSGTDTQYF. The DNA of the CDR3 is TGCGCCAGCAGCTTGGTTAGTGGCACAGATACGCAGTATTTT.

The chain couples TRBV15 to TRBJ2-3; 11 positions agree with TRBD2. There are 19 residues in the CDR3. The V segment lost 1 base and the J segment 0 bases; nucleotides outside the gene matches: 9. Looked up from germline, CDR1 is LNHNV and CDR2 is YYDKDF (reference sequence). The CDR3 spells CATSRGGLAGGSSTDTQYF. The CDR3 DNA reads as TGTGCCACCAGCAGAGGGGGGCTAGCGGGGGGATCTAGCACAGATACGCAGTATTTT.

The chain carries TRBV4-1 and TRBJ2-1, with 10 bases identical to TRBD2. V lost 6 bases and J lost 5; bases outside the gene matches: 7. CDR1 is MGHRA and CDR2 is YSYEKL in the germline V gene. The CDR3 loop spans 15 amino acids. CDR3: CASSSSGGPNNEQFF. The CDR3, as DNA: TGCGCCAGCAGTTCTAGCGGGGGCCCGAACAATGAGCAGTTCTTC.

This rearrangement joins TRBV19 to TRBJ1-4, with no clear D. V was clipped by 5 bases and J by 3 bases, with 10 bases between them. This CDR3 contains 14 residues. Germline CDR1 reads LNHDA; CDR2 reads SQIVND (reference sequence). The CDR3 spells CASSSHRSNEKLFF. The CDR3 DNA reads TGTGCCAGTAGTTCTCACCGGTCTAATGAAAAACTGTTTTTT. The variable domain in full, completed from reference TRBV19 and TRBJ1-4, reads DGGITQSPKYLFRKEGQNVTLSCEQNLNHDAMYWYRQDPGQGLRLIYYSQIVNDFQKGDIAEGYSVSREKKESFPLTVTSAQKNPTAFYLCASSSHRSNEKLFFGSGTQLSVL.

The genes are TRBV5-4 and TRBJ2-5; TRBD2 aligns across 13 bases. Germline CDR1 SGHNT, CDR2 YYREEE (reference sequence). The CDR3 consists of 16 residues. Losses at the gene ends were 3 bases for V and 2 bases for J; bases not matched to a gene: 4. This CDR3 is CASSWPGLAGQETQYF. CDR3 DNA sequence: TGTGCCAGCAGCTGGCCGGGACTAGCGGGGCAAGAGACCCAGTACTTC. Combining the CDR3 with reference TRBV5-4 and TRBJ2-5 gives the whole variable domain ETGVTQSPTHLIKTRGQQVTLRCSSQSGHNTVSWYQQALGQGPQFIFQYYREEENGRGNFPPRFSGLQFPNYSSELNVNALELDDSALYLCASSWPGLAGQETQYFGPGTRLLVL.

V usage is TRBV7-9 and J usage is TRBJ2-2; 9 positions match TRBD1. In germline, CDR1 is SEHNR, CDR2 FQNEAQ (reference sequence). The CDR3 spans 17 residues. After removal of 3 bases from V and 4 bases from J, the junction contained 9 bases not matched to a gene. The CDR3 DNA sequence: TGTGCCAGCAGCTTGTTCACCGGGACAGGGAGCACCGGGGAGCTGTTTTTT. Protein sequence: CASSLFTGTGSTGELFF.

This rearrangement joins TRBV5-1 to TRBJ2-7; D might be TRBD1 (5 bases). The V gene lost 0 bases and the J gene lost 3 bases, with 13 bases spanning the gap. CDR1 and CDR2 from the germline V gene are SGHRS and YFSETQ. The CDR3 has 15 residues. The CDR3 is CASSLGQFSIYEQYF. CDR3 in DNA: TGCGCCAGCAGCTTGGGACAGTTCTCCATCTACGAGCAGTACTTC.

To note about this clone: The germline gene is not matched at one end of the junction; a read error may be the cause. The chain links TRBV5-1 to TRBJ1-6; 9 positions match TRBD1. CDR3 size: 15 residues. The germline CDR1 and CDR2 sequences are SGHRS and YFSETQ. CDR3 bases: TGCGCCAGCACCTTGGGGGACAGGGAAAATTCACCCCTCCACTTT. Protein sequence: CASTLGDRENSPLHF.

The chain is built from TRBV15 and TRBJ1-5, with 9 bases identical to TRBD1. The CDR3 spans 14 residues. From germline, CDR1 is LNHNV and CDR2 YYDKDF (reference sequence). Trimming at V came to 8 bases and at J to 1 base, leaving 3 bases not matched to a gene. CDR3 DNA sequence: TGTGCCACCCGGGACAGGGTGAGCAATCAGCCCCAGCATTTT. Its translation: CATRDRVSNQPQHF.

The chain carries TRBV29-1 and TRBJ1-1, with unresolved D. V was pared by 6 bases and J by 0 bases, with 8 bases between. The germline V gene has CDR1 SQVTM and CDR2 ANQGSEA. The CDR3 is made up of 12 amino acids. The DNA for the CDR3 is TGCAGCGTAGAGAAGATGAACACTGAAGCTTTCTTT. The encoded protein is CSVEKMNTEAFF.

CDR3 amino acids: CASSMTELNEKLFF. CDR3 bases: TGTGCCAGTAGTATGACGGAGCTTAATGAAAAACTGTTTTTT. The V gene is TRBV19, the J gene TRBJ1-4; D not resolved. V was cut by 3 bases and J by 4 bases, with 9 bases left in between. Germline lookup yields CDR1 LNHDA and CDR2 SQIVND (reference sequence). There are 14 residues in the CDR3.

J is TRBJ2-7 and V is TRBV19, with D possibly TRBD1 on 6 matching bases. The V gene lost 5 bases and the J gene lost 2 bases, with 19 bases spanning the gap. Germline values: CDR1 LNHDA, CDR2 SQIVND (reference sequence). CDR3 length: 16 residues. CDR3 in DNA: TGTGCCAGTAGTGCAGGTGACAGGCACCCAACCTACGAGCAGTACTTC. As protein: CASSAGDRHPTYEQYF.

Concerning this clone: The sample has other DNA sequences that encode this CDR3 too. J is TRBJ2-7 and V is TRBV7-2; D may be TRBD1 (5 bases). The V end lost 4 bases, the J end lost 0 bases, and 10 bases lay between the germline ends. The CDR3 extends over 14 amino acids. The germline CDR1 and CDR2 sequences are SGHTA and FQGNSA. CDR3 sequence (DNA): TGTGCCAGCAGCTCCCCCGACAGCTCCTACGAGCAGTACTTC. Protein sequence: CASSSPDSSYEQYF.

This clone was detected only a few times. Other nucleotide sequences in the sample specify the same CDR3. The CDR3 reads CASSPPTGGNSPLHF. DNA of the CDR3: TGTGCCAGCTCACCACCCACGGGTGGGAATTCACCCCTCCACTTT. The chain couples TRBV18 to TRBJ1-6; D uncertain. The CDR3 sequence is 15 residues long. In germline, CDR1 is KGHSH, CDR2 LQKENI. Trimming cost V 0 bases and J 7 bases, with 10 bases left between them.